These T cell receptor beta chains were read from a single sample in a study of CD8+ T cells in alopecia areata. Repertoires were generated with immunoSEQ multiplex PCR, while TCRdb's copy carries only in-frame clones and drops some. Of 95,000 to 100,000 clones listed, roughly two thirds are singletons. The source was CD8+ T cells sorted from blood, collected at week 4, from a patient treated with tofacitinib. Receptors originate from a human donor with alopecia areata. CDR3s include the opening cysteine and the closing phenylalanine or tryptophan.

CDR3 length,V gene,CDR3 protein
16,TRBV7-6,CASSQIAGETTDTQYF
13,TRBV2,CASGDRSNQPQHF
16,TRBV15,CATSRRVGQGQETQYF
13,TRBV5-1,CANKTGPNYGYTF
15,TRBV7-6,CASSRLAGRADTQYF
15,TRBV9,CASSVGGTTNEKLFF
16,TRBV5-5,CASSLARVTAEEKLFF
15,TRBV4-1,CASSQDQGPAGELFF
17,TRBV28,CASSSLGGQGHPNEQFF
15,TRBV6-6,CASSYPPGYGNEQFF
16,TRBV4-3,CASSQDHGTGGYEQYF
18,TRBV30,CAWSPGLAGVPNTGELFF
19,TRBV7-8,CASSLLSSGRVIRGQTQYF
14,TRBV9,CASSPGQGEYEQYF
16,TRBV5-1,CASSPLTSVSYNEQFF
16,TRBV4-3,CASSQDRAGFYNEQFF
15,TRBV29-1,CSVKHTGPGANVLTF
13,TRBV10-3,CAISETGDDEAFF
16,TRBV5-1,CASSLTGGQLNTEAFF
13,TRBV27,CASSGTYGNEQFF
14,TRBV13,CASSSDRESYGYTF
14,TRBV28,CASSPGRNNQPQHF
15,TRBV29-1,CSVRGSGQADYGYTF
15,TRBV27,CASSLMLESNTEAFF
16,TRBV4-1,CASSGSRVRSTDTQYF
14,TRBV27,CASSLGGIANEQFF
13,TRBV7-9,CASKGLAEETQYF
13,TRBV29-1,CSVGRPSDHEQFF
14,TRBV5-4,CASSLDRLNYGYTF
13,TRBV29-1,CSARDSKYNEQFF
15,TRBV5-1,CASSQWGGSNQPQHF
14,TRBV6-5,CASSYSQGGTEAFF